This T cell receptor (beta chain) was identified in a study of identical twins. Study-wide points: The conclusions drew on cross-sectional statistical analysis instead of tracking the same donors.

V was cut by 6 bases and J by 4 bases, with 15 bases left in between. The length of the CDR3 is 13 residues. The germline gives CDR1 DFQATT, CDR2 SNEGSKA (reference sequence). This clonotype showed up many times. The antigen is unknown. TCRdb processed the 5' RACE reads anew with MiXCR; each CDR3 protein has one entry. The sample yields hundreds of thousands of distinct CDR3 sequences, 20% to 25% seen once. These data are also associated with another study on T cells expressing NK-cell markers.

The sequencing input was CD4+ T cells sorted from blood. The V gene is TRBV20-1, the J gene TRBJ1-1; tentatively, D is TRBD1 (5 bases). The source is a woman aged 18-35 years in good health. The CDR3 reads CSANQGGSTEAFF. The CDR3 DNA sequence: TGCAGTGCGAATCAGGGAGGGAGCACTGAAGCTTTCTTT.